These T cell receptor beta chains were read from a single sample in a study of cytomegalovirus exposure and HLA in healthy donors. The method was immunoSEQ multiplex PCR; TCRdb's version includes in-frame clones alone and lacks a portion of them. The sample data list fewer than 250,000 clones. The specimen sequenced was PBMCs. Receptors originate from a woman between 25 and 40 years old in good health and CMV-seropositive. Both conserved end residues are part of each CDR3. A D gene is named only where the DNA matches it firmly.

j_gene | v_gene | d_gene | CDR3nt | CDR3aa
TRBJ2-7 | TRBV10-3 | TRBD2 | TGTGCCATCAGTGAGTCATCGGGAGGTCCGCAGTACTTC | CAISESSGGPQYF
TRBJ2-2 | TRBV28 | TRBD2 | TGTGCCAGCAGTTTATTAGCGGGAGTAGTTGGAGGCGGGGAGCTGTTTTTT | CASSLLAGVVGGGELFF
TRBJ1-1 | TRBV5-1 | NA | TGCGCCAGCCGATTCGGTCCTGAAGCTTTCTTT | CASRFGPEAFF
TRBJ2-7 | TRBV19 | NA | TGTGCCAGTAGTCCAGGACACACCTACGAGCAGTACTTC | CASSPGHTYEQYF
TRBJ2-5 | TRBV6-5 | TRBD2 | TGTGCCAGCAATAGACTAGCTTGGGAGACCCAGTACTTC | CASNRLAWETQYF
TRBJ2-1 | TRBV5-1 | NA | TGCGCCAGCAGCTTCAGACTGGGCACTAGGGACAATGAGCAGTTCTTC | CASSFRLGTRDNEQFF
TRBJ2-7 | TRBV6-5 | NA | TGTGCCAGCAGTAGCTGGGAGCGTAAGCAGTACTTC | CASSSWERKQYF
TRBJ1-2 | TRBV18 | TRBD1 | TGTGCCAGCTCCCAAACGTGGCTGGGACAGGGGAACTATGGCTACACCTTC | CASSQTWLGQGNYGYTF
TRBJ1-6 | TRBV10-3 | TRBD1 | TGTGCCATCAGGGGACAGGGTGACTCACCCCTCCACTTT | CAIRGQGDSPLHF
TRBJ2-7 | TRBV28 | NA | TGTGCCAGCAGTTTGCGGGGCTACGAGCAGTACTTC | CASSLRGYEQYF
TRBJ1-1 | TRBV6-1 | NA | TGTGCCAGCACCCTACAGTTTCTTAACACTGAAGCTTTCTTT | CASTLQFLNTEAFF
TRBJ2-7 | TRBV5-5 | NA | TGTGCCAGCAGCTTGGCCCCCGGGACCTACGAGCAGTACTTC | CASSLAPGTYEQYF
TRBJ2-2 | TRBV10-3 | NA | TGTGCCATCAGCAGGGATTACGCGAACACCGGGGAGCTGTTTTTT | CAISRDYANTGELFF
TRBJ2-5 | TRBV4-1 | NA | TGCGCCAGCAGCCAAGATGGAAGGAGTAGGGAGACCCAGTACTTC | CASSQDGRSRETQYF
TRBJ2-3 | TRBV5-4 | TRBD2 | TGTGCCAGCAGCAATGGACTAGCGGGAGATACGCAGTATTTT | CASSNGLAGDTQYF
TRBJ1-5 | TRBV19 | NA | TGTGCCAGTAGTATAGGGAGGGGGGGGAATCAGCCCCAGCATTTT | CASSIGRGGNQPQHF
TRBJ1-1 | TRBV19 | TRBD1 | TGTGCCAGTAGTATAGGGTCGGGACAGGGGGGGTCCACTGAAGCTTTCTTT | CASSIGSGQGGSTEAFF
TRBJ2-5 | TRBV19 | TRBD2 | TGTGCCAGTAGTATAGATCGCACTAGCGGTAATATGCAGACCCAGTACTTC | CASSIDRTSGNMQTQYF
TRBJ2-7 | TRBV28 | TRBD2 | TGTGCCAGCAGCCAACCGCCGGGACTAGGCCACGAGCAGTACTTC | CASSQPPGLGHEQYF
TRBJ2-5 | TRBV6-6 | TRBD2 | TGTGCCAGCAGTTACTACCGGGACTACCCGAAGGAGACCCAGTACTTC | CASSYYRDYPKETQYF
TRBJ1-4 | TRBV7-9 | NA | TGTGCCAGCAGCTTAGTAGGCGGGTACGTTGGCGAAAAACTGTTTTTT | CASSLVGGYVGEKLFF
TRBJ2-1 | TRBV7-2 | NA | TGTGCCAGCAGCTTAGCTTCTATCGACAATGAGCAGTTCTTC | CASSLASIDNEQFF
TRBJ1-2 | TRBV6-1 | NA | TGTGCCAGCAGTGAAGCGACTGGGGGGGGCTATGGCTACACCTTC | CASSEATGGGYGYTF
TRBJ2-5 | TRBV5-5 | NA | TGTGCCAGCAGCTTGGGGGGGGAAGAGACCCAGTACTTC | CASSLGGEETQYF
TRBJ1-5 | TRBV5-6 | TRBD1 | TGTGCCAGCAGCTTGGTTAGGACAGGGTGCGATCAGCCCCAGCATTTT | CASSLVRTGCDQPQHF